These T cell receptor beta chains were read from a single sample in a study of CD8+ T cells in alopecia areata. Method: immunoSEQ multiplex PCR; TCRdb's copy keeps in-frame clones and lacks some. This table holds roughly 250,000 clones, over 45% found once. Specimen: CD4+ T cells sorted from blood, collected around week 54, from a patient treated with tofacitinib. These receptors originate from a human donor with alopecia areata. Each CDR3 is given with its conserved first and last residue. A D gene is named only where the DNA matches it firmly. Not all rows give a size; the values are once, few, many and, for expanded clones, a class.

17 . . TRBJ2-3 TRBV10-3 CAISESARVSGTDTQYF TGTGCCATCAGTGAGTCGGCAAGGGTCTCGGGCACAGATACGCAGTATTTT
13 . TRBD1 TRBJ2-5 TRBV29-1 CSVHGQVQETQYF TGCAGCGTTCACGGACAGGTTCAAGAGACCCAGTACTTC
15 . . TRBJ1-1 TRBV25-1 CASSGRVYGNTEAFF TGTGCCAGCAGTGGCAGGGTTTACGGGAACACTGAAGCTTTCTTT
16 few TRBD2 TRBJ2-2 TRBV2 CASSAPAGGRSGELFF TGTGCCAGCAGTGCCCCGGCGGGGGGCCGGTCCGGGGAGCTGTTTTTT
13 few . TRBJ1-3 TRBV4-3 CASSQNSGNTIYF TGCGCCAGCAGCCAGAACTCTGGAAACACCATATATTTT
13 . . TRBJ2-3 TRBV7-3 CASSLLGTDTQYF TGTGCCAGCAGCTTATTAGGCACAGATACGCAGTATTTT
15 . TRBD1 TRBJ2-7 TRBV7-9 CASSSDRGGSYEQYF TGTGCCAGCAGCTCTGACAGGGGAGGATCCTACGAGCAGTACTTC
17 . . TRBJ2-6 TRBV11-2 CASSTSRTVSGANVLTF TGTGCCAGCAGCACTTCTCGGACAGTCTCTGGGGCCAACGTCCTGACTTTC
12 . . TRBJ1-1 TRBV2 CATTLRNTEAFF TGTGCCACCACCTTACGGAACACTGAAGCTTTCTTT
13 . . TRBJ1-1 TRBV9 CASSVGLHTEAFF TGTGCCAGCAGCGTGGGACTTCACACTGAAGCTTTCTTT
15 . TRBD1 TRBJ2-2 TRBV5-1 CASSTGTGNTGELFF TGCGCCAGCAGCACAGGGACAGGGAACACCGGGGAGCTGTTTTTT
16 . . TRBJ2-2 TRBV4-3 CASSQGLIANTGELFF TGCGCCAGCAGCCAAGGACTAATCGCGAACACCGGGGAGCTGTTTTTT
11 . . TRBJ2-5 TRBV7-2 CASSYQETQYF TGTGCCAGCAGCTATCAGGAGACCCAGTACTTC
14 few . TRBJ1-6 TRBV7-2 CASSTSRDGSPLHF TGTGCCAGCAGCACCTCCCGGGACGGCTCACCCCTCCACTTT
13 . . TRBJ1-2 TRBV15 CATSPGGGHGYTF TGTGCCACCAGCCCCGGGGGGGGCCATGGCTACACCTTC
19 . TRBD1 TRBJ2-3 TRBV30 CAWSIWTGGDGGIADTQYF TGTGCCTGGAGTATATGGACAGGGGGCGACGGCGGGATAGCCGATACGCAGTATTTT
12 few TRBD1 TRBJ2-7 TRBV30 CAWSGTVYEQYF TGTGCCTGGAGCGGGACAGTCTACGAGCAGTACTTC
16 . . TRBJ2-7 TRBV29-1 CSVTSGTQYSSYEQYF TGCAGCGTTACCTCCGGGACACAATACAGCTCCTACGAGCAGTACTTC
15 . TRBD1 TRBJ2-7 TRBV5-1 CASSLAGTGGGEQYF TGCGCCAGCAGCTTGGCGGGGACAGGGGGCGGCGAGCAGTACTTC
14 few TRBD2 TRBJ2-1 TRBV29-1 CSSNGLAGDNEQFF TGCAGCTCGAACGGGCTAGCGGGGGACAATGAGCAGTTCTTC
17 . TRBD1 TRBJ1-5 TRBV27 CASSSITDRRGGQPQHF TGTGCCAGCAGTTCGATCACGGACAGGAGAGGCGGCCAGCCCCAGCATTTT
16 . . TRBJ2-7 TRBV15 CATSRDPQGLGYEQYF TGTGCCACCAGCAGAGATCCCCAGGGGCTGGGTTACGAGCAGTACTTC
13 few . TRBJ1-1 TRBV9 CASSVGDRTEAFF TGTGCCAGCAGCGTAGGGGATCGGACTGAAGCTTTCTTT
14 . . TRBJ2-2 TRBV29-1 CSVEGQGTSGELFF TGCAGCGTTGAAGGGCAGGGAACGAGCGGGGAGCTGTTTTTT
13 . . TRBJ1-2 TRBV7-9 CASSFLESAGYTF TGTGCCAGCAGCTTCCTCGAAAGTGCAGGCTACACCTTC
15 . TRBD1 TRBJ2-5 TRBV9 CASSAGTAREETQYF TGTGCCAGCAGCGCCGGGACAGCTCGAGAAGAGACCCAGTACTTC
13 . . TRBJ1-2 TRBV29-1 CSVETIQGRGYTF TGCAGCGTTGAAACTATACAGGGAAGGGGCTACACCTTC
13 . . TRBJ2-5 TRBV7-9 CASSLGLAETQYF TGTGCCAGCAGCTTAGGGCTAGCAGAGACCCAGTACTTC
15 . . TRBJ2-5 TRBV5-1 CASSLVQGPQETQYF TGCGCCAGCAGCTTGGTTCAGGGACCACAAGAGACCCAGTACTTC
14 . TRBD1 TRBJ2-7 TRBV30 CAWTSGTGGIEQYF TGTGCCTGGACCTCCGGGACAGGGGGGATCGAGCAGTACTTC
16 . TRBD1 TRBJ1-1 TRBV5-6 CASSFHRGSRNTEAFF TGTGCCAGCAGCTTTCACAGGGGGTCGAGGAACACTGAAGCTTTCTTT
15 few . TRBJ2-1 TRBV5-1 CASSSGLSSYNEQFF TGCGCCAGCAGCTCCGGACTTAGCTCCTACAATGAGCAGTTCTTC
13 once . TRBJ2-7 TRBV5-1 CASSFSSSYEQYF TGCGCCAGCAGCTTCTCCAGCTCCTACGAGCAGTACTTC
12 . . TRBJ2-2 TRBV5-1 CASSLAPGELFF TGCGCCAGCAGCTTGGCCCCCGGGGAGCTGTTTTTT
14 . . TRBJ1-1 TRBV30 CAWSVVAGNTEAFF TGTGCCTGGAGTGTGGTAGCAGGGAACACTGAAGCTTTCTTT
15 . TRBD1 TRBJ2-7 TRBV7-9 CASSLTGQGATEQYF TGTGCCAGCAGCTTAACGGGACAGGGAGCCACCGAGCAGTACTTC
11 . . TRBJ2-5 TRBV2 CASSEGETQYF TGTGCCAGCAGTGAAGGGGAGACCCAGTACTTC
14 few . TRBJ2-7 TRBV5-1 CASSPETRSYEQYF TGCGCCAGCAGCCCCGAGACTCGCTCCTACGAGCAGTACTTC
18 . . TRBJ2-6 TRBV9 CASSVTAAAGGGANVLTF TGTGCCAGCAGCGTGACTGCTGCAGCAGGAGGTGGGGCCAACGTCCTGACTTTC
12 . . TRBJ2-5 TRBV5-1 CASSRRGETQYF TGCGCCAGCAGCCGAAGGGGAGAGACCCAGTACTTC
14 . TRBD1 TRBJ2-1 TRBV7-7 CASSSRQGTGEQFF TGTGCTAGCAGCTCCAGACAGGGGACTGGTGAGCAGTTCTTC
13 . TRBD1 TRBJ1-2 TRBV6-5 CASTQGVNYGYTF TGTGCCAGCACTCAGGGGGTAAACTATGGCTACACCTTC
17 . TRBD2 TRBJ2-7 TRBV5-1 CASSLASLAGMAYEQYF TGCGCCAGCAGCTTGGCGTCGCTAGCGGGGATGGCCTACGAGCAGTACTTC
13 . . TRBJ2-6 TRBV7-7 CASSGPGANVLTF TGTGCTAGCAGCGGGCCTGGGGCCAACGTCCTGACTTTC
16 . TRBD1 TRBJ2-5 TRBV18 CASSQNAGGYGETQYF TGTGCCAGCTCACAAAACGCAGGGGGATACGGAGAGACCCAGTACTTC
12 few . TRBJ1-6 TRBV7-2 CASSWQNSPLHF TGTGCCAGCAGCTGGCAGAATTCACCCCTCCACTTT
14 . TRBD1 TRBJ2-1 TRBV30 CAWRSGQTHNEQFF TGTGCCTGGAGATCGGGACAGACCCACAATGAGCAGTTCTTC
15 few . TRBJ2-2 TRBV6-6 CASSRDSPLHGELFF TGTGCCAGCAGTCGGGACTCCCCTCTTCACGGGGAGCTGTTTTTT
14 . . TRBJ2-1 TRBV29-1 CSVEEADRNNEQFF TGCAGCGTTGAAGAAGCGGACAGAAACAATGAGCAGTTCTTC